This T cell receptor (beta chain) was identified in a study of OX40 agonist ivuxolimab in advanced cancers. At the level of the whole study: Ivuxolimab, which targeted the costimulatory receptor OX40 (CD134), was an agonistic, fully human IgG2 monoclonal antibody. Intravenous ivuxolimab was administered to patients every 2 weeks at six dose levels: 0.01, 0.1, 0.3, 1.5, 3 and 10 mg/kg. Of the approximately 50 dose-escalation patients, hepatocellular carcinoma was present in roughly 19, melanoma in approximately 15, renal cell carcinoma in 9 and head and neck cancer in 9. The dose-escalation cohort was about 83% male with a mean age of about 60 years, ranging from about 20 to 85. Patients were allowed to have had prior anti-PD-1, anti-PD-L1 or anti-CTLA-4 therapy, and 40% of the dose-escalation patients had been treated with checkpoint inhibitors. Partial responses occurred in three dose-escalation patients: two with cutaneous melanoma and one with hepatocellular carcinoma. Peripheral TCRbeta sequencing aimed to test whether ivuxolimab altered TCR sequence diversity and caused clonal T-cell expansion. The monotherapy dose-escalation portion (N of about 47 patients) of the phase I ivuxolimab trial is reported in the paper. The full study reports these points: At doses from 0.1 to 3.0 mg/kg, clonal expansion was seen in both CD4+ and CD8+ blood T cells between baseline and week 6. In the 0.1-3.0 mg/kg groups, partial responders were among the patients with the lowest normalized peripheral clonal expansion, particularly in CD8+ T cells. Antigen specificity was not determined for the clonally expanded peripheral T cells. After ivuxolimab, more expanded clones were found on average in CD8+ T cells than in CD4+ T cells. Low levels of normalized T-cell clonal expansion were also seen in some patients who did not respond.

To note about this clone: It lacks a known antigen. The sample holds no much larger clone one base away, and base qualities are not on file.

The trial excluded patients who had a history of autoimmune disease or were on systemic immunosuppression. Peripheral blood for TCR sequencing was collected from all dose cohorts at baseline, on cycle 4 day 1, and on cycle 7 day 1. The samples were drawn from a first-in-human, open-label, multicenter phase I dose-escalation trial of ivuxolimab. Adults with locally advanced or metastatic melanoma, renal cell, hepatocellular, or head and neck squamous cell carcinoma were enrolled in the trial. Before TCR sequencing, CD4+ T cells and CD8+ T cells were sorted from peripheral blood as separate populations. V drops 4 bases and J drops 3 bases, leaving 15 bases in between. Based on the germline V gene, the CDR1 and CDR2 sequences are SNHLY and FYNNEI. Reading from cysteine to phenylalanine, the CDR3 counts 16 amino acids. Only the CDR3 DNA is retained, 48 bases long and in frame from the first base. Genomic DNA was extracted from sorted cells for sequencing of the TCRbeta CDR3 region. The immunoSEQ Assay was used to sequence the TCRbeta CDR3 regions. Not all clones reach the TCRdb copy of this immuneACCESS table, which keeps in-frame sequences only. Checked studies attribute under half of the gap to unresolved V genes and leave the rest unexplained. This sample lists approximately 79,000 clones; about 90% were detected once. Of the sample, roughly 8.6% is held by the ten largest clones.

This TCR derives from an adult with an advanced solid tumor such as melanoma, head and neck, liver or kidney cancer. The chain links TRBV2 with TRBJ2-2; the D gene assignment is ambiguous. The sequencing here drew on CD4+ or CD8+ T cells sorted from blood, taken in a trial of the OX40 agonist ivuxolimab. This receptor carries the CDR3 CASSGSSRDYTGELFF. The bases read TGTGCCAGCAGTGGTTCGTCTAGGGATTACACCGGGGAGCTGTTTTTT.